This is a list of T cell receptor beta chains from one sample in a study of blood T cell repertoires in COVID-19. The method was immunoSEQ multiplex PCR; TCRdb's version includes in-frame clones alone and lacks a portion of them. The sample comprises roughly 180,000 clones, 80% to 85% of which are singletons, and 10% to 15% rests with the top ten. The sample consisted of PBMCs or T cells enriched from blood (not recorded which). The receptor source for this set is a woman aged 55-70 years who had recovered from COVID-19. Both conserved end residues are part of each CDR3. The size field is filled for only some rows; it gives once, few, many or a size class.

CDR3aa: CASSPQGSYGNTIYF
j_gene: TRBJ1-3
abundance: NA
v_gene: TRBV7-2
len: 15

CDR3aa: CASHGLAGGGAGELFF
j_gene: TRBJ2-2
abundance: NA
v_gene: TRBV5-1
len: 16

CDR3aa: CASSVGGGAAGANVLTF
j_gene: TRBJ2-6
abundance: NA
v_gene: TRBV9
len: 17

CDR3aa: CASSLDLTGELFF
j_gene: TRBJ2-2
abundance: many
v_gene: TRBV11-3
len: 13

CDR3aa: CASSLVGEPTDTQYF
j_gene: TRBJ2-3
abundance: NA
v_gene: TRBV28
len: 15

CDR3aa: CASSWNEGVGYTF
j_gene: TRBJ1-2
abundance: NA
v_gene: TRBV7-8
len: 13

CDR3aa: CASSDRGRNEKLFF
j_gene: TRBJ1-4
abundance: NA
v_gene: TRBV28
len: 14

CDR3aa: CASSLLGGLANEQFF
j_gene: TRBJ2-1
abundance: NA
v_gene: TRBV3-1/TRBV3-2
len: 15

CDR3aa: CASSFGTATLEAFF
j_gene: TRBJ1-1
abundance: NA
v_gene: TRBV5-1
len: 14

CDR3aa: CASSQDREAGELFF
j_gene: TRBJ2-2
abundance: NA
v_gene: TRBV3-1/TRBV3-2
len: 14

CDR3aa: CASSSGTTTDTQYF
j_gene: TRBJ2-3
abundance: once
v_gene: TRBV5-1
len: 14

CDR3aa: CASSIPGQGPNEQFF
j_gene: TRBJ2-1
abundance: NA
v_gene: TRBV28
len: 15

CDR3aa: CASSFQPTGVGTGELFF
j_gene: TRBJ2-2
abundance: few
v_gene: TRBV27
len: 17

CDR3aa: CASSQDSSSYNSPLHF
j_gene: TRBJ1-6
abundance: few
v_gene: TRBV5-4
len: 16

CDR3aa: CASSPPTGFRSPLHF
j_gene: TRBJ1-6
abundance: NA
v_gene: TRBV28
len: 15

CDR3aa: CASTEEGQGHGYTF
j_gene: TRBJ1-2
abundance: once
v_gene: TRBV2
len: 14

CDR3aa: CASSPIRGSGDTEAFF
j_gene: TRBJ1-1
abundance: NA
v_gene: TRBV18
len: 16

CDR3aa: CASSLAGNEKLFF
j_gene: TRBJ1-4
abundance: once
v_gene: TRBV5-4
len: 13

CDR3aa: CASSEVSGQTSSYNEQFF
j_gene: TRBJ2-1
abundance: NA
v_gene: TRBV2
len: 18

CDR3aa: CASSQPKTASGANVLTF
j_gene: TRBJ2-6
abundance: once
v_gene: TRBV3-1/TRBV3-2
len: 17

CDR3aa: CASTSPGTGGSGGYTF
j_gene: TRBJ1-2
abundance: NA
v_gene: TRBV19
len: 16

CDR3aa: CASSPSTGTNQPQHF
j_gene: TRBJ1-5
abundance: NA
v_gene: TRBV27
len: 15

CDR3aa: CASSESGSGDQPQHF
j_gene: TRBJ1-5
abundance: NA
v_gene: TRBV6-1
len: 15

CDR3aa: CASSQGGLAVEQYF
j_gene: TRBJ2-7
abundance: once
v_gene: TRBV4-1
len: 14

CDR3aa: CASSRGLAGGYNEQFF
j_gene: TRBJ2-1
abundance: few
v_gene: TRBV27
len: 16

CDR3aa: CASTLQGETQYF
j_gene: TRBJ2-5
abundance: few
v_gene: TRBV28
len: 12

CDR3aa: CASSLIGSGGSSNQPQHF
j_gene: TRBJ1-5
abundance: NA
v_gene: TRBV28
len: 18

CDR3aa: CASGFDRGYEQYF
j_gene: TRBJ2-7
abundance: NA
v_gene: TRBV12-5
len: 13

CDR3aa: CASGAGHQNTEAFF
j_gene: TRBJ1-1
abundance: once
v_gene: TRBV5-1
len: 14

CDR3aa: CAISESTSSYEQYF
j_gene: TRBJ2-7
abundance: once
v_gene: TRBV10-3
len: 14

CDR3aa: CASSGAGDTQYF
j_gene: TRBJ2-3
abundance: NA
v_gene: TRBV7-9
len: 12

CDR3aa: CASSSSGQTDGYTF
j_gene: TRBJ1-2
abundance: NA
v_gene: TRBV5-1
len: 14

CDR3aa: CASSFRVNEQYF
j_gene: TRBJ2-7
abundance: few
v_gene: TRBV5-5
len: 12

CDR3aa: CASSRAAANSYNEQFF
j_gene: TRBJ2-1
abundance: NA
v_gene: TRBV28
len: 16

CDR3aa: CAIRGTSVSTDTQYF
j_gene: TRBJ2-3
abundance: few
v_gene: TRBV10-3
len: 15

CDR3aa: CASSEEGTGGRNNEQFF
j_gene: TRBJ2-1
abundance: NA
v_gene: TRBV6-1
len: 17

CDR3aa: CSVGNRLAGGPGANVLTF
j_gene: TRBJ2-6
abundance: NA
v_gene: TRBV29-1
len: 18

CDR3aa: CTSSLGGGKYNEQFF
j_gene: TRBJ2-1
abundance: NA
v_gene: TRBV1
len: 15

CDR3aa: CASSLTRNQPQHF
j_gene: TRBJ1-5
abundance: NA
v_gene: TRBV12-3/TRBV12-4
len: 13

CDR3aa: CASSLAGGHGQYF
j_gene: TRBJ2-7
abundance: NA
v_gene: TRBV2
len: 13

CDR3aa: CASSFTSGRAYEQYF
j_gene: TRBJ2-7
abundance: NA
v_gene: TRBV11-1
len: 15

CDR3aa: CASSLAGFGMNTEAFF
j_gene: TRBJ1-1
abundance: NA
v_gene: TRBV28
len: 16

CDR3aa: CASSVSAGPYEQYF
j_gene: TRBJ2-7
abundance: NA
v_gene: TRBV9
len: 14

CDR3aa: CASSGKGWNEKLFF
j_gene: TRBJ1-4
abundance: few
v_gene: TRBV19
len: 14

CDR3aa: CASSLRGQGNTGELFF
j_gene: TRBJ2-2
abundance: NA
v_gene: TRBV7-9
len: 16

CDR3aa: CASSLKGTGSVYGYTF
j_gene: TRBJ1-2
abundance: NA
v_gene: TRBV27
len: 16

CDR3aa: CASEVGDSNNEQFF
j_gene: TRBJ2-1
abundance: once
v_gene: TRBV5-1
len: 14

CDR3aa: CASRESGNGQPQHF
j_gene: TRBJ1-5
abundance: NA
v_gene: TRBV6-5
len: 14

CDR3aa: CATSRVGGVEKLFF
j_gene: TRBJ1-4
abundance: NA
v_gene: TRBV15
len: 14

CDR3aa: CASRQGGFTDTQYF
j_gene: TRBJ2-3
abundance: NA
v_gene: TRBV19
len: 14

CDR3aa: CASSSGQDSPLHF
j_gene: TRBJ1-6
abundance: NA
v_gene: TRBV5-1
len: 13

CDR3aa: CASSVGFSGFSTDTQYF
j_gene: TRBJ2-3
abundance: NA
v_gene: TRBV9
len: 17

CDR3aa: CASSFDRGELFF
j_gene: TRBJ2-2
abundance: NA
v_gene: TRBV2
len: 12

CDR3aa: CASSRLAGAGDTQYF
j_gene: TRBJ2-3
abundance: once
v_gene: TRBV7-2
len: 15

CDR3aa: CASSIGTDNEQFF
j_gene: TRBJ2-1
abundance: NA
v_gene: TRBV12-3/TRBV12-4
len: 13

CDR3aa: CASSQGRQGSYNSPLHF
j_gene: TRBJ1-6
abundance: NA
v_gene: TRBV3-1/TRBV3-2
len: 17